The clone carrying this T cell receptor (beta chain) was seen once. Adult allogeneic hematopoietic cell transplant recipients with steroid-refractory graft-versus-host disease were prospectively enrolled for research autopsy. This table comes from immunoSEQ multiplex PCR, and its TCRdb copy is limited to in-frame clones, with some not included. The sample gives around 3,000 clones, under 75% of which show up once; approximately 15% is in the top ten. The CDR3 contains 13 residues. The trim removed 10 bases at V and 4 bases at J, leaving 9 bases unmatched. The germline gives CDR1 WNHNN, CDR2 SYGVQD (reference sequence). These data originate in a study of tissue T cells after allogeneic stem cell transplantation.

This receptor was obtained from a male patient at least 60 years old with steroid-refractory graft-versus-host disease after an allogeneic stem cell transplant. A subset of T cells may come from the graft donor. The starting material was descending colon tissue, obtained at autopsy. The J gene is TRBJ2-7, the V gene TRBV10-1, with 8 bases lining up with TRBD1. The CDR3 spells CATYRGFGYEQYF. In DNA, the CDR3 is TGCGCCACCTACAGGGGGTTCGGATACGAGCAGTACTTC.